A single sample gave rise to the 17 T cell receptor beta chains below, sequenced in a study of shared clonotypes between healthy human individuals. TCRdb's table, derived via immunoSEQ multiplex PCR, lists solely in-frame clones and lacks some. Of tens of thousands of clones listed, about 61% are singletons. The specimen was memory CD8+ T cells sorted from blood. Subset noted: CD45RO+ cells pooled with CCR7-negative TemRA cells. These receptors all come from a man aged 25-40 years in good health.

V gene TRBV7-8 combines with J gene TRBJ2-1, with 7 bases lining up with TRBD2. The germline CDR1 and CDR2 sequences are SGHVS and FQNEAQ. V lost 4 bases and J lost 9; bases outside the gene matches: 3. The CDR3 length is 12 residues. The chain's CDR3 is CASSSLAGEQFF. The DNA of the CDR3 is TGTGCCAGCAGCTCCTTAGCGGGTGAGCAGTTCTTC.

The J gene is TRBJ2-7, the V gene TRBV28; 10 bases map to TRBD1. The J segment lost 7 bases and the V segment lost 6 bases, leaving 9 bases of the junction unmatched. The CDR3 is 14 amino acids. The germline V gene has CDR1 MDHEN and CDR2 SYDVKM. CDR3 region: CASRSDRGRKEQYF. CDR3 in DNA: TGTGCCAGCAGGAGCGACAGGGGGCGCAAGGAGCAGTACTTC. The complete variable domain, with remaining parts taken from reference TRBV28 and TRBJ2-7, reads DVKVTQSSRYLVKRTGEKVFLECVQDMDHENMFWYRQDPGLGLRLIYFSYDVKMKEKGDIPEGYSVSREKKERFSLILESASTNQTSMYLCASRSDRGRKEQYFGPGTRLTVT.

CDR3 in DNA: TGTGCCAGCAGAACTAGCGGGAGACAAGAGACCCAGTACTTC. As protein: CASRTSGRQETQYF. The genes are TRBV27 and TRBJ2-5; 11 bases are shared with TRBD2. The CDR3 spans 14 residues. CDR1 is MNHEY, CDR2 SMNVEV, per germline (reference sequence). Trimming took 6 bases from V and 2 from J; bases not matched to a gene: 2.

V gene TRBV27 combines with J gene TRBJ2-6, with no clear D. The V gene lost 3 bases and the J gene lost 2 bases, with 2 bases spanning the gap. The CDR3 extends over 13 amino acids. Per germline, CDR1 MNHEY and CDR2 SMNVEV (reference sequence). The CDR3 loop reads CASSFTGANVLTF. DNA of the CDR3: TGTGCCAGCAGTTTTACTGGGGCCAACGTCCTGACTTTC.

This clone has just a few counts. The CDR3 nucleotides read TGTGCCTGGAGCCGCGGAGGCGGCAATGAGCAGTTCTTC. Its translation is CAWSRGGGNEQFF. The chain carries TRBV30 and TRBJ2-1; D might be TRBD2 (5 bases). Germline V gene sequence: CDR1 GTSNPN, CDR2 SVGIG (reference sequence). The CDR3 length is 13 residues. V was cut by 3 bases and J by 6 bases, with 12 bases left in between.

This rearrangement joins TRBV7-9 to TRBJ2-2; a possible D gene is TRBD2 (6 bases). Deletions cut 3 bases from V and 4 bases from J, with 6 bases between. The V gene's germline CDR1 is SEHNR and CDR2 FQNEAQ (reference sequence). There are 13 residues in the CDR3. The CDR3 loop reads CASSLGGTGELFF. CDR3 nucleotide sequence: TGTGCCAGCAGCTTGGGGGGCACCGGGGAGCTGTTTTTT.

The rearrangement uses TRBV4-3 and TRBJ2-1; 13 positions match TRBD2. Germline V lookup: CDR1 LGHNA, CDR2 YSLEER. The CDR3 length is 18 residues. V was pared by 0 bases and J by 0 bases, with 2 bases of the junction left unmatched. The CDR3 sequence: CASSQEGLAGSSYNEQFF. The CDR3 DNA reads as TGCGCCAGCAGCCAAGAGGGACTAGCGGGAAGCTCCTACAATGAGCAGTTCTTC.

The chain carries TRBV6-5 and TRBJ1-2; 7 nucleotides match TRBD1. From germline, CDR1 is MNHEY and CDR2 SVGAGI. The CDR3 covers 15 residues. Trimming cost V 2 bases and J 6 bases; bases outside gene matches: 9. The CDR3 protein is CASSYEGQPVNGYTF. CDR3 DNA: TGTGCCAGCAGTTACGAGGGACAGCCCGTAAATGGCTACACCTTC.

The V call is TRBV10-2, the J call TRBJ2-1; 10 bases are shared with TRBD2. The CDR3 length is 15 residues. Per germline, CDR1 WSHSY and CDR2 SAAADI. The V and J ends lost 7 bases and 6 bases, in that order; junction bases with no gene match: 9. CDR3 nucleotide sequence: TGCGCCAGCAACGTTCGGAGCGGGAGGGCCAATGAGCAGTTCTTC. Translation gives CASNVRSGRANEQFF.

The V and J genes are TRBV4-2 and TRBJ2-1; tentatively, D is TRBD2 (5 bases). CDR1 and CDR2 from the germline V gene are LGHNA and YNFKEQ. The CDR3 extends over 16 amino acids. Trimming removed 2 bases from V and 4 bases from J, with 15 bases in between. The CDR3 sequence: CASSQSILASYNEQFF. DNA for the CDR3: TGTGCCAGCAGCCAAAGTATCCTAGCTTCATACAATGAGCAGTTCTTC.

The CDR3 spells CASRDRLTDTQYF. CDR3 sequence (DNA): TGTGCCAGCCGGGACAGACTCACAGATACGCAGTATTTT. This chain links TRBV4-2 with TRBJ2-3, with 7 nucleotides matching TRBD1. Germline V CDR1 and CDR2: LGHNA, YNFKEQ. V dropped 8 bases and J dropped 2; count of bases not matched to a gene: 4. The CDR3 extends over 13 amino acids.

The V gene is TRBV4-3, the J gene TRBJ2-2, with TRBD1 matching 8 bases. In germline, CDR1 is LGHNA, CDR2 YSLEER. V was clipped by 4 bases and J by 1 base; unmatched bases: 8. The CDR3 sequence is 17 residues long. This CDR3 reads CASSPRWGQVNTGELFF. The CDR3 DNA sequence: TGCGCCAGCAGCCCAAGATGGGGACAGGTGAACACCGGGGAGCTGTTTTTT.

The V call is TRBV10-3, the J call TRBJ1-2; TRBD1 is a possible D gene (5 bases). V was pared by 1 base and J by 4 bases, with 13 bases between. The germline V gene has CDR1 ENHRY and CDR2 SYGVKD. The CDR3 loop spans 15 amino acids. The CDR3 sequence is CAISEWLGGRYGYTF. The DNA for the CDR3 is TGTGCCATCAGTGAGTGGCTCGGGGGACGCTATGGCTACACCTTC.

This clone showed up just a few times. The chain is built from TRBV6-1 and TRBJ2-1; 11 bases fit TRBD2. V lost 4 bases, J lost 6 bases, and 5 bases stayed unmatched. The CDR3 runs to 15 residues. Per the germline V gene, CDR1 is MNHNS and CDR2 is SASEGT. Written as DNA, the CDR3 is TGTGCCAGCAGTGGATGGACTAGCGGGTCCAATGAGCAGTTCTTC. Its protein is CASSGWTSGSNEQFF.

The chain carries TRBV6-4 and TRBJ2-1; TRBD2 agrees at 7 bases. Germline values: CDR1 MRHNA, CDR2 SNTAGT. V shed 2 bases and J 3 bases; nucleotides not matched to a gene: 7. This CDR3 has 16 amino acids. CDR3 sequence reads: CASSDQSGAGYNEQFF. The CDR3 bases are TGTGCCAGCAGTGACCAAAGCGGGGCGGGCTACAATGAGCAGTTCTTC.

This chain connects TRBV5-1 to TRBJ2-1; the D is unclear. This CDR3 spans 14 amino acids. The V end was cut by 5 bases, the J end by 5 bases, with 14 bases between. Germline CDR1 and CDR2: SGHRS and YFSETQ. CDR3 nucleotide sequence: TGCGCCAGCAGGGGCAAGTTCAATAACAATGAGCAGTTCTTC. Amino acids: CASRGKFNNNEQFF.

CDR3 sequence (DNA): TGTGCTGTTTCGGACACCTATGGCTACACCTTC. Its translation: CAVSDTYGYTF. The chain recombines TRBV30 with TRBJ1-2; tentative D call: TRBD1 (5 bases). The germline V gene encodes CDR1 GTSNPN and CDR2 SVGIG (reference sequence). The CDR3 is 11 amino acids.